Listed below are T cell receptor beta chains from one sample, sequenced in a study of regulatory T cells in long-lasting Graves disease. TCRdb itself ran the multiplex PCR reads through MiXCR, one entry per CDR3 protein. The sample has approximately 470,000 distinct CDR3 sequences; 15% to 20% are singletons. These data also featured in a second study, about T cells in Graves' hyperthyroidism and ophthalmopathy.

The specimen comprised peripheral blood mononuclear cells (PBMCs), sampled at new diagnosis, from a patient treated with antithyroid drugs. These receptors came from a man aged 35-49 years with Graves disease. Each CDR3 is given with its conserved first and last residue. D genes are given only for firm matches. Expanded clones get a size class; other rows say once, few or many, or leave the size out.

d_call	v_call	clone_size	j_call	cdr3_nt	cdr3_aa
NA	TRBV24-1	many	TRBJ2-7	TGTGCCACCAGATTTTCCGGGCCTCGGGTGGAGCAGTACTTC	CATRFSGPRVEQYF
NA	TRBV28	many	TRBJ1-1	TGTGCCAGCAGTCTTGGACTGGGGGCATGGAACACTGAAGCTTTCTTT	CASSLGLGAWNTEAFF
NA	TRBV3-1	many	TRBJ2-1	TGTGCCAGCAGCCAAGATCCAGGGGGACTCTACAATGAGCAGTTCTTC	CASSQDPGGLYNEQFF
NA	TRBV5-1	NA	TRBJ2-2	TGCGCCACCGAAAGATATGGGGAGCTGTTTTTT	CATERYGELFF
TRBD2	TRBV7-6	NA	TRBJ2-5	TGTGCCAGCAGCTCCGGACTAGCGGGAGGAAAGACCCAGTACTTC	CASSSGLAGGKTQYF
TRBD1	TRBV30	many	TRBJ2-5	TGTGCCCGTAGGGGACAGGCGCAAGAGACCCAGTACTTC	CARRGQAQETQYF
TRBD2	TRBV28	few	TRBJ2-5	TGTGCCAGCAGGGGGGGGTGGGAGACCCAGTACTTC	CASRGGWETQYF
NA	TRBV3-1	many	TRBJ1-1	TGTGCCAGCAGCCAACCCTTGGCGGGAAGTTCTGCTTTCTTT	CASSQPLAGSSAFF
NA	TRBV7-8	few	TRBJ1-5	TGTGCCAGCAGCTTAGACCAGGGACGGCTTCAGCCCCAGCATTTT	CASSLDQGRLQPQHF
TRBD1	TRBV5-4	NA	TRBJ1-2	TGTGCCAGCAGCTCCCGGGACAGCGGTGGCTACACCTTC	CASSSRDSGGYTF
NA	TRBV28	many	TRBJ2-5	TGTGCCACCACACAAGAGACCCAGTACTTC	CATTQETQYF
NA	TRBV6-1	many	TRBJ2-2	TGTGCCAGCAGGAATGGGGCCGGGGAGCTGTTTTTT	CASRNGAGELFF
NA	TRBV7-9	few	TRBJ2-3	TGTGCCAGCAGCTTAGAGGCAGACAGGGATACGCAGTATTTT	CASSLEADRDTQYF
NA	TRBV9	many	TRBJ2-7	TGTGCCAGCAGCGTAGCTCCAGGGGACTACGAGCAGTACTTC	CASSVAPGDYEQYF
TRBD2	TRBV9	many	TRBJ2-1	TGTGCCAGCAGGGCTAGCGGAGGGGAATACAATGAGCAGTTCTTC	CASRASGGEYNEQFF
NA	TRBV30	many	TRBJ1-2	TGTGCCTGGAGTGTTCTATCGGGACCGGCGGATGGCTACACCTTC	CAWSVLSGPADGYTF
NA	TRBV3-1	many	TRBJ2-7	TGTGCCAGCAGCCAAGAAGGGGAACCGTACTTC	CASSQEGEPYF
TRBD1	TRBV2	many	TRBJ1-1	TGTGCCAGCGGGGACCGGGCGGGATCGAGACAGGGAGACACTGAAGCTTTCTTT	CASGDRAGSRQGDTEAFF
NA	TRBV10-1	few	TRBJ2-5	TGCGCCAGCAGTGACCCCGCAGGGACCCAGTACTTC	CASSDPAGTQYF
NA	TRBV28	many	TRBJ1-1	TGTGCCAGCAGTTTCCAGGCATCTGAAGCTTTCTTT	CASSFQASEAFF
NA	TRBV11-3	NA	TRBJ1-1	TGTGCCGGCAGCTCCCTGGGGTCGAGCACTGAAGCTTTCTTT	CAGSSLGSSTEAFF
TRBD1	TRBV5-1	many	TRBJ2-7	TGTGCCAGCAGCTTGGCCGGGACAGGGAGCTCCTACGAGCAGTACTTC	CASSLAGTGSSYEQYF
TRBD1	TRBV6-1	NA	TRBJ2-3	TGTGCCAGCAGTCAGGACAGGGTGGCAGATACGCAGTATTTT	CASSQDRVADTQYF
NA	TRBV28	many	TRBJ2-1	TGTGCCAGCAGTTCGTTCGGGACCCCAGGCAATGAGCAGTTCTTC	CASSSFGTPGNEQFF
TRBD1	TRBV19	NA	TRBJ2-3	TGTGCCAGTAGTCGACAGGGGGCGGGAGATACGCAGTATTTT	CASSRQGAGDTQYF
TRBD2	TRBV5-4	NA	TRBJ2-2	TGTGCCAGCAGCAGAACTAGCGGGGTAAACACCGGGGAGCTGTTTTTT	CASSRTSGVNTGELFF
NA	TRBV3-1	many	TRBJ2-7	TGTGCCAGCAGCCGCCCCGGATTCTACGAGCAGTACTTC	CASSRPGFYEQYF
TRBD1	TRBV28	NA	TRBJ2-7	TGTGCCAGCAGTTTACCAGGACAGGGAGGCTACGAGCAGTACTTC	CASSLPGQGGYEQYF
TRBD1	TRBV2	NA	TRBJ2-1	TGTGCCAGCAGTGAATGGACAGGGCCCGGGTATGAGCAGTTCTTC	CASSEWTGPGYEQFF
NA	TRBV28	many	TRBJ1-3	TGTGCCAGCAGTGCGTTGACAGGTTCAGGAAACACCATATATTTT	CASSALTGSGNTIYF
NA	TRBV28	few	TRBJ2-7	TGTGCCAGCACCCGAAGCGAGACGGGAGAGCAGTACTTC	CASTRSETGEQYF
NA	TRBV6-5	few	TRBJ1-6	TGTGCCAGCAGTTATGGGGTTGGTAATTCACCCCTCCACTTT	CASSYGVGNSPLHF
TRBD1	TRBV12-3/TRBV12-4	few	TRBJ1-2	TGTGCCAGCAGTTTAGGGGGACAGGGGAACTATGGCTACACCTTC	CASSLGGQGNYGYTF
TRBD2	TRBV6-1	many	TRBJ2-1	TGTGCCAGCAGGACCCTACTAGCGGGAGACAATGAGCAGTTCTTC	CASRTLLAGDNEQFF
TRBD1	TRBV11-3	NA	TRBJ2-7	TGTGCCAGCAGCCCGACCGACAGGGTAGCGAACGAGCAGTACTTC	CASSPTDRVANEQYF
NA	TRBV20-1	NA	TRBJ2-7	TGCAGTGCTAGAGATAGTAACCGGGAGTGGGCAGTCGAGCAGTACTTC	CSARDSNREWAVEQYF
TRBD2	TRBV3-1	NA	TRBJ2-4	TGTGCCAGCAGCCAAGATTGGGGGGGGTGGGCCAAAAACATTCAGTACTTC	CASSQDWGGWAKNIQYF
NA	TRBV5-1	NA	TRBJ1-2	TGCGCCAGCACCCGGGGGGCCGGCTATGGCTACACCTTC	CASTRGAGYGYTF
TRBD2	TRBV3-1	many	TRBJ2-1	TGTGCCAGCAGCCAACAGGGGACTAGCGGACCATACAATGAGCAGTTCTTC	CASSQQGTSGPYNEQFF
NA	TRBV4-1	NA	TRBJ2-1	TGCGCCAGCAGCCCCCTTGGGGGTCCACAAGAGACCCAGTTCTTC	CASSPLGGPQETQFF
NA	TRBV5-5	NA	TRBJ1-1	TGTGCCAGCAGCCCGGCGGACTCTTTTCCTGAAGCTTTCTTT	CASSPADSFPEAFF
TRBD1	TRBV4-1	few	TRBJ2-7	TGCGCCAGCAGCCGCGGTCCGGGACAGAGGACCGAGCAGTACTTC	CASSRGPGQRTEQYF
NA	TRBV19	few	TRBJ2-1	TGTGCCAGTAGTATTCAAGGGACTGGATCATCGAATGAGCAGTTCTTC	CASSIQGTGSSNEQFF
NA	TRBV2	many	TRBJ1-1	TGTGCCAGCAGTTCCTTCCAGGGGACTGAAGCTTTCTTT	CASSSFQGTEAFF
TRBD1	TRBV9	NA	TRBJ2-3	TGTGCCAGCAGCGTAGAGGACAGGACCACAGATACGCAGTATTTT	CASSVEDRTTDTQYF
NA	TRBV7-2	many	TRBJ1-4	TGTGCCAGCAGCTTAGGGGAAGGGCCTAATGAAAAACTGTTTTTT	CASSLGEGPNEKLFF
NA	TRBV18	many	TRBJ2-5	TGTGCCAGCTCACTCCAGGGAGACGAGACCCAGTACTTC	CASSLQGDETQYF
TRBD1	TRBV12-3/TRBV12-4	NA	TRBJ2-2	TGTGCCAGCAGAAAACAGGGGGCCCACACCGGGGAGCTGTTTTTT	CASRKQGAHTGELFF
TRBD2	TRBV6-2/TRBV6-3	many	TRBJ2-7	TGTGCCACAGAACGGGAGGGCAAAGAGCAGTACTTC	CATEREGKEQYF
TRBD2	TRBV19	many	TRBJ2-5	TGTGCCAGTAGTATAACAGGTAGCGGGCTGAGGCGTTCTGAGACCCAGTACTTC	CASSITGSGLRRSETQYF
NA	TRBV20-1	few	TRBJ2-1	TGCAGTGCTAGAGATGGGATGTGGTTAAATGAGCAGTTCTTC	CSARDGMWLNEQFF
NA	TRBV20-1	many	TRBJ2-3	TGCAGTGCTAGAGACACGGGGGCCACAGATACGCAGTATTTT	CSARDTGATDTQYF
NA	TRBV6-4	NA	TRBJ2-3	TGTGCCAGCAGTGACTCCCCCCTGGGAGATACGCAGTATTTT	CASSDSPLGDTQYF
NA	TRBV6-5	few	TRBJ1-2	TGTGCCAGCAGTTTTTCCCCCCCTGGTGGCTCTGGCTACACCTTC	CASSFSPPGGSGYTF